What follows is one TCR beta chain and its context. Many counts were recorded for this clonotype. The antigen it binds to is not known. No clone much larger than this one lies a single base away; base qualities are absent. This sample stems from a study of CD8+CD57+ T cells in acquired aplastic anemia (dated 2018 in TCRdb). Describing the broader study: A mean of approximately 3 ug of DNA, ranging from roughly 0.2 to 27.4 ug, was extracted from sorted CD4+ and CD8+ cells. CD8+CD57+ expansion was defined as a frequency above the mean frequency observed in healthy subjects.

Sequences SGHNT (CDR1) and YYREEE (CDR2) are obtained from the germline V gene (reference sequence). V lost 0 bases and J lost 5 bases; the stretch between them is 9 bases long. There are 15 amino acids in the CDR3, from cysteine to phenylalanine inclusive. Kept here is only the CDR3 DNA, which spans 45 bases and is read in frame from base 1. The patients picked for sequencing were ones in whom flow cytometry had shown an expansion of CD8+CD57+ cells. Every patient had severe acquired aplastic anemia, diagnosed using the International Study of Aplastic Anemia and Agranulocytosis and Camitta criteria. At the time blood was sampled, none of the patients had received any therapy. TCR repertoires of sorted CD4+ and CD8+ blood T cells from severe aplastic anemia patients and healthy subjects were deep-sequenced in the study. Patients were enrolled in the USA under clinicaltrials.gov protocols 00001620, 01623167, 00001397, 00071045, 00081523 and 00961064. Ficoll-Paque density gradient centrifugation was used to isolate peripheral blood mononuclear cells. Before DNA was extracted, CD4+ and CD8+ T cells were sorted using either FACS or magnetic beads.

Genomic DNA was used as template for profiling of TCR beta VDJ combinations and CDR3 sequences. TCR repertoire sequencing was run on an Illumina HiSeq 2000. The paper's data handling went like this. Repertoires were assessed using TRBV/TRBJ rearrangement plots, CDR3 size and DJ length profiles, and Simpson's diversity index. Whichever DNA sequence was most abundant in the deep sequencing data was defined as the immunodominant clone. CDR3 amino acid sequences were checked for sharing between subjects and were compared against published repertoires and the VDJdb database. The raw public data were reprocessed by TCRdb itself: fastp quality trimming at Q25, MiXCR clonotype calling, in-frame beta chains only. Rows are unified per CDR3 protein, each entry keeping the most common DNA and genes. TCRdb assigned the V and J calls; the authors' analysis was not used. The sample records around 200,000 distinct CDR3 sequences, about half of which are singletons. The ten largest account for about 20% of the sample.

Broad study findings and their caveats: Although roughly 29 CD8+ CDR3 sequences were shared by patients and controls, these sequences appeared highly expressed in patients and within the immunodominant clones of patients. No significant difference in CD8+ Simpson's diversity was found between patients and healthy controls (P=0.060).

Specimen: sorted CD4+, CD8+, or CD8+CD57+ T cells (not recorded which) from PBMCs. The chain couples TRBV5-4 to TRBJ2-6; TRBD1 is perhaps the D gene, given 5 matching bases. The receptor's source is a human donor with aplastic anemia. The DNA sequence is TGTGCCAGCAGCTTGGTAGGGGCGAGGGCCAACGTCCTGACTTTC. This yields the protein CASSLVGARANVLTF. The CDR3, completed at both ends by the reference TRBV5-4 and TRBJ2-6 genes, gives the full variable domain ETGVTQSPTHLIKTRGQQVTLRCSSQSGHNTVSWYQQALGQGPQFIFQYYREEENGRGNFPPRFSGLQFPNYSSELNVNALELDDSALYLCASSLVGARANVLTFGAGSRLTVL.